The entry that follows covers one T cell receptor (beta chain) sequence. This clonotype was recorded a few times. Its antigen remains unidentified. Base-call qualities are not available, and no considerably larger clone is one nucleotide away. Library preparation was by 5' RACE. TCRdb lists the instrument as Illumina HiSeq 2500. A second roughly 6 to 12 cycle PCR used a sample-barcoded 5' primer and a J-beta primer mix. A template-switch 5' adaptor carrying 12 random nucleotides introduced a unique molecular identifier onto each TCR beta cDNA molecule. At least 2.5 million CDR3-containing paired-end reads were obtained from each sample. First-strand cDNA synthesis was performed from all RNA using the Mint cDNA synthesis kit, with priming by a TRBC-specific oligonucleotide. After uracil-DNA glycosylase treatment, a first 18-cycle PCR used universal primers M1SS and BC2_uni_R on all cDNA. For the original study's pipeline: Each sample was normalized by randomly selecting 1 million high-quality reads, each carrying a distinct molecular identifier. Instead of being binned into consensus sequences, reads with shared molecular identifiers were discarded. MiTCR, with a Q25 quality threshold and the strictest error-elimination algorithm, was used for CDR3 identification, clonotype clustering and error correction. A nonparametric unseen species model with Euler transformation was used to estimate lower-bound total TCR beta diversity. TCRdb passed the public sequencing reads through fastp at Q25 and MiXCR, retaining productive beta sequences. Every entry covers one CDR3 protein and lists the most common genes and DNA from its rows. It is TCRdb's table, rather than the study itself, that gives the V and J calls and clone size. This sample is represented by 1.5 million to 2 million distinct CDR3 sequences; 28% of them were singletons. 7% to 9% of the sample goes to the ten largest clones.

The source of the sample is a study of blood T cells in healthy people across ages (dated by TCRdb to 2015 to 2017). Looking at the study overall: In model experiments, roughly one uniquely barcoded TCR beta cDNA molecule per two T cells was captured by template switching. To track age-related changes in TCR beta repertoire diversity, the study relied on deep sequencing normalized with unique cDNA molecular identifiers. The donors were split into four age groups: young (average 16 years), middle-aged (roughly 40), aged (roughly 65) and long-lived (roughly 86). To avoid experimental bias, donors of different ages were distributed randomly across sequencing lanes. Two additional independent replicas of 1 million unique cDNA reads from the same blood draw were analyzed for two donors (one aged 18 to 30 and one aged 80 or older). The paper's findings and limits, for the study overall: Estimates of total diversity based on one million sequenced T cells were considered lower bounds and underestimates. Observed TCR beta diversity per million T cells fell roughly linearly with age, and a significant reduction was already apparent by age roughly 40. Compared with the aged group, more naive CD4+ T cells, fewer expanded clones and increased TCR diversity were shown by the long-lived group, suggesting age selection. Bulk unsorted PBMC profiling prevented conclusive comparison of naive and antigen-experienced compartments. The CMV infection status of donors was not known, potentially confounding age-related changes in expanded clonotypes. There was a strong correlation between observed TCR beta diversity and the percentage of naive T cells measured by flow cytometry.

The donors were roughly 39 Caucasian individuals from Russia, aged roughly 6 to 100 years, who were systemically healthy. About 10 milliliters of peripheral blood were drawn from each donor into EDTA-treated Vacutainer tubes. Ficoll-Paque density-gradient centrifugation was used to isolate PBMCs, with at least 6 million obtained per sample. Total RNA was extracted from PBMCs with Trizol reagent, with at least 6 micrograms obtained per sample. For every donor, an aliquot of PBMCs went through flow cytometry to measure the percentages of naive CD45RAhigh/CD27high T cells. From the cysteine up to the phenylalanine, the CDR3 has a length of 15 residues. The only DNA kept is the CDR3, 45 bases in frame from the first base. The germline V gene provides CDR1 MGHRA and CDR2 YSYEKL. Trimmed from V: 0 bases; trimmed from J: 6 bases; junction bases lacking a gene match: 6.

This TCR derives from a woman aged 25-40 years in good health. Specimen: blood. The chain couples TRBV4-1 to TRBJ2-7; 9 bases in between match TRBD1. The nucleotides are TGCGCCAGCAGCCAAGAGGGGACAGGGTTCCGCGAGCAGTACTTC. It specifies CASSQEGTGFREQYF.